This TCR beta chain was documented in a study of blood T cells in healthy people across ages. Overall study findings and caveats: Both naive CD4+ cell counts and diversity were greater in long-lived donors than in aged donors.

PCR was performed a second time for roughly 7 to 12 cycles using a sample-barcoded 5' primer and a J-beta primer mix. Each CDR3 protein is one row after TCRdb ran MiXCR on the 5' RACE reads. This table has hundreds of thousands of distinct CDR3 sequences, approximately 30% appearing once. V was cut by 3 bases and J by 11 bases, with 19 bases left in between. Germline CDR1 reads DFQATT; CDR2 reads SNEGSKA (reference sequence). The CDR3 sequence is 13 residues long. This clonotype was seen many times. Antigen: not known. A much larger clone differs from this one at a single base, so this may be a read error.

The specimen sequenced was blood. This receptor was identified in a woman of 80 years or more in good health. J is TRBJ2-5 and V is TRBV20-1, with a tentative D call TRBD2 (6 bases). CDR3 in amino acids: CSASPSGRNEQYF. The CDR3, as DNA: TGCAGTGCTAGCCCCAGCGGGCGCAATGAGCAGTACTTC.